The rows below give T cell receptor beta chains drawn from one sample of a study of CD8 T cells in Susac syndrome. Using its own MiXCR run on the immunoSEQ multiplex PCR reads, TCRdb lists one record per CDR3 protein. Among some 130,000 distinct CDR3 sequences listed, 91% were seen once. Sequenced: CD8+ T cells from PBMCs. These receptor sequences come from a human donor with multiple sclerosis. Both conserved end residues are part of each CDR3. The D gene is left open where the match is weak. Clone size is given for some rows only: seen once, a few or many times, or a class if the clone is expanded.

CDR3nt: TGTGCCAGCAGTTACTCGAAGAACCCGAGCGGGGAGCTGTTTTTT
CDR3aa: CASSYSKNPSGELFF
v_gene: TRBV6-6
d_gene: -
j_gene: TRBJ2-2
abundance: -

CDR3nt: TGTGCCAGCAGTGATCCAGGGGGTGACTACGAGCAGTACTTC
CDR3aa: CASSDPGGDYEQYF
v_gene: TRBV2
d_gene: TRBD1
j_gene: TRBJ2-7
abundance: -

CDR3nt: TGTGCCAGCAGCCAAGATGACGGCACAGATACGCAGTATTTT
CDR3aa: CASSQDDGTDTQYF
v_gene: TRBV4-2
d_gene: -
j_gene: TRBJ2-3
abundance: -

CDR3nt: TGTGCCAGCAGTTTATCGTTGACAGGGCTCTCGAACACCGGGGAGCTGTTTTTT
CDR3aa: CASSLSLTGLSNTGELFF
v_gene: TRBV27
d_gene: TRBD1
j_gene: TRBJ2-2
abundance: -

CDR3nt: TGTGCCAGCAGCTTAGCCATTACGGGAGGTATCTCCTACAATGAGCAGTTCTTC
CDR3aa: CASSLAITGGISYNEQFF
v_gene: TRBV7-2
d_gene: TRBD2
j_gene: TRBJ2-1
abundance: once

CDR3nt: TGTGCCAGCAGTTTACCCGGAAGTGAGACCCAGTACTTC
CDR3aa: CASSLPGSETQYF
v_gene: TRBV12-3/TRBV12-4
d_gene: -
j_gene: TRBJ2-5
abundance: -

CDR3nt: TGCAGTGCCACAGGGACAGGGACTGAAGCTTTCTTT
CDR3aa: CSATGTGTEAFF
v_gene: TRBV20-1
d_gene: TRBD1
j_gene: TRBJ1-1
abundance: -

CDR3nt: TGTGCCAGCAGTTTCGGGTTCTCCAATCAGCCCCAGCATTTT
CDR3aa: CASSFGFSNQPQHF
v_gene: TRBV27
d_gene: -
j_gene: TRBJ1-5
abundance: -

CDR3nt: TGTGCCAGCAGCGTCTGGGCCTCTAGCGGGAGTGATACGCAGTATTTT
CDR3aa: CASSVWASSGSDTQYF
v_gene: TRBV9
d_gene: TRBD2
j_gene: TRBJ2-3
abundance: -

CDR3nt: TGTGCCAGCAGTTTTCTACAGGGGAACGTAGCTAATGAAAAACTGTTTTTT
CDR3aa: CASSFLQGNVANEKLFF
v_gene: TRBV27
d_gene: TRBD1
j_gene: TRBJ1-4
abundance: -

CDR3nt: TGTGCCAGCAGCTTGTGGGGGAGCAATCAGCCCCAGCATTTT
CDR3aa: CASSLWGSNQPQHF
v_gene: TRBV5-6
d_gene: -
j_gene: TRBJ1-5
abundance: -

CDR3nt: TGTGCCAGCAGCGGGACAGGATGGGAAGCTTTCTTT
CDR3aa: CASSGTGWEAFF
v_gene: TRBV6-6
d_gene: TRBD1
j_gene: TRBJ1-1
abundance: -

CDR3nt: TGTGCCAGCAGCGTCGAATGGTACAATGAGCAGTTCTTC
CDR3aa: CASSVEWYNEQFF
v_gene: TRBV9
d_gene: -
j_gene: TRBJ2-1
abundance: -

CDR3nt: TGTGCCAGTAGTACCCTTGGCGGAACCTACAATGAGCAGTTCTTC
CDR3aa: CASSTLGGTYNEQFF
v_gene: TRBV19
d_gene: -
j_gene: TRBJ2-1
abundance: -

CDR3nt: TGTGCCAGCAGACGCCATCGGACTAGCGAGAGAACCGGGGAGCTGTTTTTT
CDR3aa: CASRRHRTSERTGELFF
v_gene: TRBV6-2/TRBV6-3
d_gene: TRBD2
j_gene: TRBJ2-2
abundance: -

CDR3nt: TGTGCCAGCAGTGCCAATGAGCAGTTCTTC
CDR3aa: CASSANEQFF
v_gene: TRBV25-1
d_gene: -
j_gene: TRBJ2-1
abundance: -

CDR3nt: TGTGCCAGCAGCCAAGGAAACGGGCTAGGCGATCCCGAGCAGTACTTC
CDR3aa: CASSQGNGLGDPEQYF
v_gene: TRBV3-1
d_gene: -
j_gene: TRBJ2-7
abundance: -

CDR3nt: TGTGCCAGCAGTCCCGGACAGGGTTCCGGGGCCAACGTCCTGACTTTC
CDR3aa: CASSPGQGSGANVLTF
v_gene: TRBV27
d_gene: TRBD1
j_gene: TRBJ2-6
abundance: -

CDR3nt: TGTGCCAGCAGCGTTGAAGTGATTCAGCCCCAGCATTTT
CDR3aa: CASSVEVIQPQHF
v_gene: TRBV9
d_gene: -
j_gene: TRBJ1-5
abundance: -

CDR3nt: TGTGCCAGCAGTCGATCCGGGATTAGTGGAGAGACCCAGTACTTC
CDR3aa: CASSRSGISGETQYF
v_gene: TRBV27
d_gene: -
j_gene: TRBJ2-5
abundance: -

CDR3nt: TGTGCCTGGAGATGGGGTGGCGGTGAAGCTTTCTTT
CDR3aa: CAWRWGGGEAFF
v_gene: TRBV30
d_gene: -
j_gene: TRBJ1-1
abundance: -

CDR3nt: TGTGCCAGCAGCTTTGGAACTAGCGCAGAAAATGAGCAGTTCTTC
CDR3aa: CASSFGTSAENEQFF
v_gene: TRBV7-9
d_gene: TRBD2
j_gene: TRBJ2-1
abundance: -

CDR3nt: TGCAGCGTTGAGCAAGGACAGGGTGGGTCCTACGAGCAGTACTTC
CDR3aa: CSVEQGQGGSYEQYF
v_gene: TRBV29-1
d_gene: TRBD1
j_gene: TRBJ2-7
abundance: -

CDR3nt: TGTGCCAGCAGTTACTCGGCCGAGAACACTGAAGCTTTCTTT
CDR3aa: CASSYSAENTEAFF
v_gene: TRBV6-5
d_gene: -
j_gene: TRBJ1-1
abundance: once

CDR3nt: TGTGCCAGCTCCCCCGGGGGCTCCTACAATGAGCAGTTCTTC
CDR3aa: CASSPGGSYNEQFF
v_gene: TRBV6-4
d_gene: -
j_gene: TRBJ2-1
abundance: -

CDR3nt: TGTGCCAGCAGCTTAGGAGTCTTTAGCACAGATACGCAGTATTTT
CDR3aa: CASSLGVFSTDTQYF
v_gene: TRBV7-8
d_gene: -
j_gene: TRBJ2-3
abundance: -

CDR3nt: TGTGCCAGTAGTATGGTGGGGGAGCTGTTTTTT
CDR3aa: CASSMVGELFF
v_gene: TRBV19
d_gene: -
j_gene: TRBJ2-2
abundance: -

CDR3nt: TGTGCCACCAGTGGCTTCGGGACAGGGGTTTACGGCTACACCTTC
CDR3aa: CATSGFGTGVYGYTF
v_gene: TRBV24-1
d_gene: TRBD1
j_gene: TRBJ1-2
abundance: -

CDR3nt: TGCGCCAGCAGCTGGACAGGCGAGAACGAGCAGTACTTC
CDR3aa: CASSWTGENEQYF
v_gene: TRBV5-1
d_gene: TRBD1
j_gene: TRBJ2-7
abundance: -

CDR3nt: TGTGCCAGCAGTGACAGATCCAATCAGCCCCAGCATTTT
CDR3aa: CASSDRSNQPQHF
v_gene: TRBV28
d_gene: -
j_gene: TRBJ1-5
abundance: -

CDR3nt: TGTGCCAGCAGCTCCGAGTCAGATACGCAGTATTTT
CDR3aa: CASSSESDTQYF
v_gene: TRBV13
d_gene: -
j_gene: TRBJ2-3
abundance: -

CDR3nt: TGTGCCAGCAGCCCCTGGGACTTTCAAGAGACCCAGTACTTC
CDR3aa: CASSPWDFQETQYF
v_gene: TRBV7-9
d_gene: -
j_gene: TRBJ2-5
abundance: -

CDR3nt: TGTGCCAGCTCCCCGGGACAGGGTTACCAAGAGACCCAGTACTTC
CDR3aa: CASSPGQGYQETQYF
v_gene: TRBV28
d_gene: TRBD1
j_gene: TRBJ2-5
abundance: -

CDR3nt: TGTGCCAGCAGTTTTTCCAGGGGGGGTCACGAGCAGTACTTC
CDR3aa: CASSFSRGGHEQYF
v_gene: TRBV27
d_gene: -
j_gene: TRBJ2-7
abundance: -

CDR3nt: TGTGCCATCTCGAGGGGGGCGGATGGGGAGACCCAGTACTTC
CDR3aa: CAISRGADGETQYF
v_gene: TRBV7-6
d_gene: -
j_gene: TRBJ2-5
abundance: -

CDR3nt: TGTGCCAGCACCTTGGACAGGGGAAGCTACGAGCAGTACTTC
CDR3aa: CASTLDRGSYEQYF
v_gene: TRBV12-3/TRBV12-4
d_gene: TRBD1
j_gene: TRBJ2-7
abundance: -

CDR3nt: TGTGCCACCAGTGATTCCGACAGATCGAACACCGGGGAGCTGTTTTTT
CDR3aa: CATSDSDRSNTGELFF
v_gene: TRBV24-1
d_gene: -
j_gene: TRBJ2-2
abundance: -

CDR3nt: TGCAGCGCCGAAGCTCTCTCGGAGGGGGAGCTGTTTTTT
CDR3aa: CSAEALSEGELFF
v_gene: TRBV29-1
d_gene: -
j_gene: TRBJ2-2
abundance: -

CDR3nt: TGTGCCACCAGCCAGGGGGGCGTTTATAGCAATCAGCCCCAGCATTTT
CDR3aa: CATSQGGVYSNQPQHF
v_gene: TRBV15
d_gene: TRBD1
j_gene: TRBJ1-5
abundance: -

CDR3nt: TGTGCCAGCACAATATTTTCCTACAATGAGCAGTTCTTC
CDR3aa: CASTIFSYNEQFF
v_gene: TRBV2
d_gene: -
j_gene: TRBJ2-1
abundance: -

CDR3nt: TGTGCCAGCAGCTTATTGTCAGAGCAGTACTTC
CDR3aa: CASSLLSEQYF
v_gene: TRBV7-9
d_gene: -
j_gene: TRBJ2-7
abundance: -

CDR3nt: TGTGCCAGTAGTATATACGCCGACTACAATCAGCCCCAGCATTTT
CDR3aa: CASSIYADYNQPQHF
v_gene: TRBV19
d_gene: -
j_gene: TRBJ1-5
abundance: -

CDR3nt: TGCAGCGGGATTTCGACAGTTCAAGAGACCCAGTACTTC
CDR3aa: CSGISTVQETQYF
v_gene: TRBV29-1
d_gene: -
j_gene: TRBJ2-5
abundance: once

CDR3nt: TGCAGTGCTAGAGAGAGGGGCTCTAGCACAGATACGCAGTATTTT
CDR3aa: CSARERGSSTDTQYF
v_gene: TRBV20-1
d_gene: -
j_gene: TRBJ2-3
abundance: -

CDR3nt: TGCAGCGTCGAGGGACACCTGGGCTACAATGAGCAGTTCTTC
CDR3aa: CSVEGHLGYNEQFF
v_gene: TRBV29-1
d_gene: -
j_gene: TRBJ2-1
abundance: -

CDR3nt: TGCGCCAGCAGCCCCCTAGCGGCCTCCTACAATGAGCAGTTCTTC
CDR3aa: CASSPLAASYNEQFF
v_gene: TRBV4-1
d_gene: TRBD2
j_gene: TRBJ2-1
abundance: once

CDR3nt: TGTGCCAGCAGCCCTGCACGGGGGGAGACCCAGTACTTC
CDR3aa: CASSPARGETQYF
v_gene: TRBV7-7
d_gene: -
j_gene: TRBJ2-5
abundance: few

CDR3nt: TGTGCCAGCAGCCAGGCGGAATACACTGAAGCTTTCTTT
CDR3aa: CASSQAEYTEAFF
v_gene: TRBV14
d_gene: -
j_gene: TRBJ1-1
abundance: -

CDR3nt: TGTGCCAGCAGCCATGGACTAGCGGGATACAATGAGCAGTTCTTC
CDR3aa: CASSHGLAGYNEQFF
v_gene: TRBV7-9
d_gene: TRBD2
j_gene: TRBJ2-1
abundance: -

CDR3nt: TGCAGCGTTGGGCCAGAACGCTTCCGATCCTACGACTCGAGTTATGGCTACACCTTC
CDR3aa: CSVGPERFRSYDSSYGYTF
v_gene: TRBV29-1
d_gene: -
j_gene: TRBJ1-2
abundance: -

CDR3nt: TGTGCCAGCAGGCCCGGGGGGTACGAGCAGTACTTC
CDR3aa: CASRPGGYEQYF
v_gene: TRBV2
d_gene: TRBD2
j_gene: TRBJ2-7
abundance: once

CDR3nt: TGCAGCGCCAGGGGGCCGGACTACAATGAGCAGTTCTTC
CDR3aa: CSARGPDYNEQFF
v_gene: TRBV29-1
d_gene: TRBD1
j_gene: TRBJ2-1
abundance: -

CDR3nt: TGTGCCACCACACTAAGGGACAAGAGCTCCTACGAGCAGTACTTC
CDR3aa: CATTLRDKSSYEQYF
v_gene: TRBV2
d_gene: -
j_gene: TRBJ2-7
abundance: -

CDR3nt: TGTGCCAGTCAGCAGGGACCCACTGAAGCTTTCTTT
CDR3aa: CASQQGPTEAFF
v_gene: TRBV19
d_gene: -
j_gene: TRBJ1-1
abundance: -

CDR3nt: TGTGCCACCAGTGCGACCTACACCGGGGAGCTGTTTTTT
CDR3aa: CATSATYTGELFF
v_gene: TRBV24-1
d_gene: -
j_gene: TRBJ2-2
abundance: -

CDR3nt: TGTGCCTGTTTAACCAGGGGAGAGACCCAGTACTTC
CDR3aa: CACLTRGETQYF
v_gene: TRBV30
d_gene: -
j_gene: TRBJ2-5
abundance: -

CDR3nt: TGTGCCGCTCGACAGGGGCCCGGGGAGCTGTTTTTT
CDR3aa: CAARQGPGELFF
v_gene: TRBV19
d_gene: TRBD1
j_gene: TRBJ2-2
abundance: -

CDR3nt: TGTGCCACCCGGACAGCCTACGAGCAGTACTTC
CDR3aa: CATRTAYEQYF
v_gene: TRBV6-1
d_gene: -
j_gene: TRBJ2-7
abundance: -

CDR3nt: TGCGCCAGCAGCTTGTTTGGTTTGGCTATGCAGAACAATGAGCAGTTCTTC
CDR3aa: CASSLFGLAMQNNEQFF
v_gene: TRBV5-1
d_gene: -
j_gene: TRBJ2-1
abundance: -

CDR3nt: TGCAGCGTTATTTCACAGGGGGGCACCGGGGAGCTGTTTTTT
CDR3aa: CSVISQGGTGELFF
v_gene: TRBV29-1
d_gene: TRBD1
j_gene: TRBJ2-2
abundance: -